This T cell receptor (beta chain) was captured by sequencing in a study of human T cells and chemical hapten exposure. Whole-study context: Predominantly women, the patients had alopecia areata, totalis or universalis. General study findings and limits: Donor immune responses may differ from healthy people's, since all donors had alopecia.

Turning to this clonotype: Its specificity is unknown.

Time point noted: pre-sensitization, week 0. Described treatment: therapeutic diphenylcyclopropenone sensitization with weekly scalp DPC. Each patch test followed a blood draw. The study drew its donors from alopecia patients who were 18 to 70 years old and suitable for DPC. V was cut by 4 bases and J by 6 bases, with 9 bases left in between. This CDR3 region has 13 residues. CDR1 and CDR2 (germline): KGHSH, LQKENI. TCRdb redid the calling of the RACE reads with MiXCR, one entry per CDR3 protein. Of approximately 260,000 distinct CDR3 sequences listed, over 7.5% are singletons. The rearrangement uses TRBV18 and TRBJ1-4, with D possibly being TRBD1 (5 bases). Here the sequenced sample was whole blood, taken in connection with sensitization to the hapten diphenylcyclopropenone (DPC). The TCR comes from a man between 18 and 35 years old with alopecia areata. Some clones in this sample may be carry-over from other donors' samples. Here the CDR3 DNA reads TGTGCCAGCTCACAGTCCAGGGATGAAAAACTGTTTTTT. Its protein is CASSQSRDEKLFF.